Sequencing of this TCR beta chain was carried out in a study of PD-1 blockade in classical Hodgkin lymphoma. Overall study findings and caveats: Whoever responded completely had baseline diversity much like that seen in newly diagnosed patients.

Time point noted: cycle 4 day 1 (C4D1), after six to seven weeks of nivolumab. With no exception, relapse followed autologous stem cell transplantation in all patients, and brentuximab vedotin exposure varied. Isolated CD8+ T cells were derived from thawed PBMCs through magnetic negative selection. The method was immunoSEQ multiplex PCR; TCRdb's version includes in-frame clones alone and lacks a portion of them. This table holds about 20,000 clones, approximately 84% found once. Trimming took off 0 bases at V and 3 bases at J, with 7 bases between the two ends. Germline CDR1 is SGDLS and CDR2 is YYNGEE. This CDR3 has 13 residues. In regard to this clone: Its antigen is as yet unknown.

The source is a human donor with classical Hodgkin lymphoma. V gene TRBV9 combines with J gene TRBJ2-7; D ambiguous. Sample: CD8+ T cells from blood, taken before the fourth cycle of nivolumab. CDR3 in DNA: TGTGCCAGCAGCGTAGACCCAGTCTACGAGCAGTACTTC. Translating it yields CASSVDPVYEQYF.